The 26 T cell receptor beta chains in this list originate from one sample, sequenced in a study of tumor and adjacent non-tumor tissue in lung cancer. The library came from three nested PCR rounds adapted from ARM-PCR protocols. TCRdb re-analysed the multiplex PCR reads in MiXCR, keeping a single row per CDR3 protein. The sample lists approximately 130,000 distinct CDR3 sequences, about 66% occurring once. RNA was extracted from bulk tissue without any cell sorting. Sequencing input: lung tumor tissue. All receptors come from a man aged 25-45 years with non-small cell lung cancer.

Concerning this clonotype itself: No conserved phenylalanine or tryptophan is present at the end of the CDR3, so a read error is the likely explanation. It is unclear where the CDR3 begins or ends on the DNA, so no DNA is shown, and the CDR3 is as TCRdb lists it. The J gene is TRBJ2-2, the V gene TRBV28. Including both end residues, the CDR3 is 12 amino acids long. Germline assignment: CDR1 MDHEN and CDR2 SYDVKM. CDR3 in amino acids: CASSLGYGELFL.

Of note for this clonotype: The CDR3 does not close with the conserved phenylalanine or tryptophan, likely indicating a read error. J is TRBJ2-3 and V is TRBV6-2 or TRBV6-3; TRBD1 aligns across 7 bases. The CDR3 spans 15 residues. The germline CDR1 and CDR2 sequences are MNHEY and SVGEGT. In DNA form, the CDR3 reads TGCGCCAGCAGTTATGAGGGGGCGGCTTTGGATACGCAGTATTCT. It yields the protein CASSYEGAALDTQYS.

Of note for this clonotype: One junction end disagrees with the germline gene, perhaps due to a read error. The rearrangement links TRBV11-3 to TRBJ1-5; D uncertain. The CDR3 extends over 12 amino acids. Looked up from germline, CDR1 is SGHNT and CDR2 is YENEEA. In DNA, the CDR3 is TGTGCCTGCAGCCGCGGGGATCAGCCCCGGCATTTT. It translates to CACSRGDQPRHF.

Comments on this clonotype: This sequence may be a read error, since a much larger clone differs from it by one base. V usage is TRBV29-1 and J usage is TRBJ1-1, with D possibly matching TRBD1 (6 bases). Trimming removed 7 bases at V and 11 bases at J, with 17 bases between. The CDR3 has 11 amino acids. CDR1 is SQVTM, CDR2 ANQGSEA, per germline. CDR3 sequence: CSGDRGLGAFF. CDR3 coding DNA: TGCAGCGGTGATCGGGGGCTTGGGGCTTTCTTT.

This sequence joins TRBV28 and TRBJ2-5; D is unresolved. Between the trimmed V and J ends, which lost 3 bases and 7 bases, there was a span of 12 bases. CDR1 and CDR2 (germline): MDHEN, SYDVKM. The CDR3 contains 13 residues. The CDR3 bases are TGTGCCAGCAGTTTGTCCCCAGAGAGGACCCAGTACTTC. Protein sequence: CASSLSPERTQYF. The entire variable domain, with the rest obtained from reference TRBV28 and TRBJ2-5, is as follows: DVKVTQSSRYLVKRTGEKVFLECVQDMDHENMFWYRQDPGLGLRLIYFSYDVKMKEKGDIPEGYSVSREKKERFSLILESASTNQTSMYLCASSLSPERTQYFGPGTRLLVL.

The table lists this clonotype with many counts. This chain connects TRBV29-1 to TRBJ1-5, with D unresolved. V shed 7 bases and J shed 5 bases, with 12 bases lying between them. CDR1 SQVTM and CDR2 ANQGSEA come from the germline V gene. This CDR3 is 12 amino acids long. CDR3 nucleotide sequence: TGCAGCGCCGGTGGGATGGATCAGCCCCAGCATTTT. It is translated as CSAGGMDQPQHF.

This chain links TRBV5-1 with TRBJ2-5; the match to TRBD1 covers 8 bases. The length of the CDR3 is 14 residues. Losses at the gene ends were 3 bases for V and 5 bases for J; bases not matched to a gene: 6. Looked up from germline, CDR1 is SGHRS and CDR2 is YFSETQ. CDR3 sequence (DNA): TGCGCCAGCAGCTCGGACAGGGAGGTGGAGACCCAGTACTTC. This gives the protein CASSSDREVETQYF.

This clonotype showed up just a few times. The V call is TRBV7-9, the J call TRBJ1-2, with D possibly TRBD1 on 5 matching bases. Trimming shortened V by 4 bases and J by 4 bases, and 7 bases separated the two germline ends. The CDR3 has 12 residues. Per the germline V gene, CDR1 is SEHNR and CDR2 is FQNEAQ (reference sequence). CDR3: CASSSGAYGYTF. The CDR3 DNA reads as TGTGCCAGCAGCTCCGGGGCCTATGGCTACACCTTC.

V usage is TRBV20-1 and J usage is TRBJ2-7; D might be TRBD1 (6 bases). Trimming took 7 bases from V and 5 from J, leaving 18 bases between them. The germline gives CDR1 DFQATT, CDR2 SNEGSKA (reference sequence). CDR3 length: 13 amino acids. This CDR3 reads CSVIGQRANEQYF. The CDR3 DNA reads TGCAGTGTTATCGGACAGCGTGCCAACGAGCAGTACTTC.

About this clonotype itself: At one end, the junction sequence differs from germline, possibly due to a read error. The chain combines TRBV20-1 with TRBJ2-7; D is perhaps TRBD1 (6 bases). CDR1 is DFQATT, CDR2 SNEGSKA, per germline (reference sequence). The CDR3 length is 15 residues. CDR3 sequence reads: CSARDYRVSSYDQCF. The CDR3 DNA sequence: TGCAGTGCTAGAGATTACAGGGTCTCTTCCTACGACCAGTGCTTC.

About this clonotype itself: The junction differs from germline at one of its ends, possibly a read error. The chain uses TRBV20-1 and TRBJ2-7; perhaps TRBD1 as D (5 bases). The CDR3 consists of 15 residues. CDR1 is DFQATT and CDR2 is SNEGSKA in the germline V gene (reference sequence). The CDR3 is CSALRHEKGNYEQYF. Written as DNA, the CDR3 is TGTAGTGCTCTACGACATGAGAAGGGGAACTACGAGCAGTACTTC.

Details on this clonotype: No conserved phenylalanine or tryptophan ends this CDR3, so it is likely a read error. This sequence joins TRBV20-1 and TRBJ2-7, with TRBD1 matching over 9 bases. V lost 6 bases, J lost 8 bases, and 11 bases stayed unmatched. The CDR3 spans 13 residues. The germline CDR1 and CDR2 sequences are DFQATT and SNEGSKA (reference sequence). The CDR3 region has the DNA TGCAGTGCCAATCCCGGGACAGGGTGCAAGCAGTACTTA. It encodes CSANPGTGCKQYL.

Worth noting for this clonotype: A junction end diverges from the germline sequence, so it may reflect a read error. The chain links TRBV6-1 to TRBJ2-5; the D gene is possibly TRBD2 (6 bases). From germline, CDR1 is MNHNS and CDR2 SASEGT. This CDR3 has 14 amino acids. The CDR3 protein is CVSSEWLARETQYF. CDR3 sequence (DNA): TGTGTCAGCAGTGAATGGCTAGCGCGAGAGACCCAGTACTTC.

With respect to this clonotype: At one end the junction does not follow the germline gene, possibly because of a read error. The chain employs TRBV6-6 and TRBJ2-1; TRBD2 agrees at 11 bases. This CDR3 has 15 residues. The germline V gene encodes CDR1 MNHNY and CDR2 SVGAGI (reference sequence). CDR3 in amino acids: CASSTDLTSGGPRVF. CDR3 DNA sequence: TGTGCAAGCAGTACCGATCTAACTAGCGGGGGCCCGCGAGTCTTC.

On this clonotype itself: This may be a read error, as it is one base from a much larger clone. V is TRBV12-3 or TRBV12-4 and J is TRBJ1-1; 8 bases match TRBD1. The CDR3 totals 13 residues. Trimming at V came to 4 bases and at J to 7 bases, leaving 5 bases not matched to a gene. CDR3 in DNA: TGTGCCAGCAGTTGGACAGGGATGGATGAAGCTTTCTTT. Protein product: CASSWTGMDEAFF.

The chain employs TRBV20-1 and TRBJ1-1; TRBD1 aligns across 8 bases. The V gene's germline CDR1 is DFQATT and CDR2 SNEGSKA (reference sequence). After removal of 7 bases from V and 11 bases from J, the junction contained 12 bases not matched to a gene. This CDR3 has 12 residues. In DNA, the CDR3 is TGCAGTGTCGTGACAGGGGACCTTGATGCTTTCTTT. Amino acid sequence: CSVVTGDLDAFF.

This clonotype was counted many times. This chain uses TRBV20-1 with TRBJ2-7; weak D call: TRBD2 (6 bases). Germline V gene lookup returns CDR1 DFQATT and CDR2 SNEGSKA (reference sequence). V was clipped by 0 bases and J by 6 bases, with 18 bases between them. The CDR3 is 15 amino acids. The CDR3 DNA reads as TGCAGTGCTAGAGATATTAGCGGCGAATTCTCCGAGCAGTACTTC. This encodes CSARDISGEFSEQYF.

The gene calls are TRBV10-3 and TRBJ1-2; D unclear. CDR3 size: 13 residues. With 6 bases removed from V and 0 bases from J, the gap between germline ends came to 8 bases. The germline V gene encodes CDR1 ENHRY and CDR2 SYGVKD. CDR3 in amino acids: CAISADTNYGYTF. CDR3 DNA sequence: TGTGCCATCAGCGCAGACACTAACTATGGCTACACCTTC.

The chain joins TRBV29-1 to TRBJ2-1; TRBD2 might be the D (6 bases). This CDR3 comprises 15 residues. The ends were cut back, 3 bases at V and 5 bases at J, with 17 bases in the middle. Germline CDR1 and CDR2: SQVTM and ANQGSEA. This CDR3 reads CSVDRTDGRNNEQFF. The CDR3 nucleotides read TGCAGCGTTGATCGGACTGACGGGAGAAACAATGAGCAGTTCTTC.

Comments on this clonotype: Germline is not matched at one junction end, which may reflect a read error. The chain joins TRBV20-1 to TRBJ1-1; D ambiguous. The CDR3 consists of 14 residues. Germline values: CDR1 DFQATT, CDR2 SNEGSKA (reference sequence). The CDR3 DNA reads TGCGGTGCTAGACATCTTAGCCAAGGGTCTGAAGCTTTCTTT. Residues: CGARHLSQGSEAFF.

Note on this clonotype: A clone one base away is much larger, so this may be a read error. The rearrangement uses TRBV6-5 and TRBJ1-1, with TRBD1 identical over 8 bases. Germline loops: CDR1 MNHEY, CDR2 SVGAGI. V was clipped by 2 bases and J by 10 bases; unmatched bases: 6. The CDR3 runs 13 residues. The chain's CDR3 is CASSYAGGGGAFF. The CDR3 region has the DNA TGTGCCAGCAGTTACGCAGGGGGCGGTGGAGCTTTCTTT.

This clonotype was recorded a few times. One junction end does not reproduce the germline sequence, and a read error may be involved. The chain recombines TRBV12-3 or TRBV12-4 with TRBJ1-2; no firm D call. This CDR3 has 11 residues. The chain's CDR3 is CANSSRGGYTF. Written as DNA, the CDR3 is TGTGCCAACAGTTCCCGAGGTGGCTACACCTTC.

With regard to this clonotype: One end of the junction fails to match germline, which may point to a read error. The chain joins TRBV20-1 to TRBJ2-5; a possible D gene is TRBD1 (5 bases). The CDR3 totals 13 residues. Germline CDR1 DFQATT, CDR2 SNEGSKA (reference sequence). The CDR3 protein is CSAPRAGKEIQYF. The CDR3 DNA reads TGCAGTGCTCCCCGAGCAGGGAAAGAGATCCAGTACTTC.

This clonotype was detected once. A much larger clone lies a single base off, so this may be a read error. This chain connects TRBV29-1 to TRBJ2-7, with D possibly matching TRBD2 (6 bases). Germline V gene data show CDR1 as SQVTM and CDR2 as ANQGSEA. The CDR3 has 14 residues. Trimming took 3 bases from V and 0 from J, leaving 12 bases between them. The CDR3 nucleotides read TGCAGCGTTGATGGGGGGAACAGCTCCTACGAGCAGTACTTC. Translated, it gives CSVDGGNSSYEQYF.

The rearrangement links TRBV4-2 to TRBJ2-1; D might be TRBD1 or TRBD2, each matching 5 bases. CDR1 and CDR2 from the germline V gene are LGHNA and YNFKEQ. The CDR3 contains 17 residues. V dropped 2 bases and J dropped 2 bases, with 16 bases sitting between them. The CDR3 reads CASSQTPLMGAYNEQFF. In DNA form, the CDR3 reads TGTGCCAGCAGCCAAACCCCCTTAATGGGGGCCTACAATGAGCAGTTCTTC.

This clonotype came up many times. The chain is built from TRBV20-1 and TRBJ1-4; TRBD1 might be the D (6 bases). Germline values: CDR1 DFQATT, CDR2 SNEGSKA (reference sequence). Trimming left V 0 bases short and J 5 bases short, with 13 bases between. The CDR3 has 15 residues. The CDR3 coding sequence is TGCAGTGCTAGAGATCGGGGGGGCTCCAATGAAAAACTGTTTTTT. As protein: CSARDRGGSNEKLFF.